This T cell receptor beta chain was obtained from a study of T-cell memory formation after mild COVID-19. Constant-segment primers were used for 5'RACE, and the resulting TCR alpha and TCR beta cDNA libraries carried sample barcodes and UMIs. Via MiXCR, TCRdb re-called the 5' RACE reads, giving one row per CDR3 protein. The sample contains around 390,000 distinct CDR3 sequences, around a sixth of which appear only once. On this clonotype: The antigen is unknown.

Overall study findings and caveats: Of the contracting clones, CD4+ ones lay mainly in CM and EM, and CD8+ ones in EMRA. Confirmation was lacking for SARS-CoV-2 specificity of second-wave clones that peaked on day 37.

CDR1 and CDR2 (germline): DFQATT, SNEGSKA (reference sequence). V lost 5 bases, J lost 0 bases, and 8 bases stayed unmatched. The CDR3 is 15 residues long. This sequence joins TRBV20-1 and TRBJ2-3; 7 bases fit TRBD1. The sequence derives from a man in his late teens or twenties who had mild COVID-19 (a few samples of this study predate the infection). Cell type and time point are not known. What was sequenced was PBMCs or a T cell subset sorted from them (not recorded which). In DNA form, the CDR3 reads TGCAGTGCTGATTATCTGGACAGGAGCACAGATACGCAGTATTTT. This codes for CSADYLDRSTDTQYF.